This T cell receptor beta chain was identified in a study of beta chain features in type 1 diabetes. Study-wide points: When Type 1 diabetes patients were examined, their TCRB CDR3s proved moderately but significantly shorter in all four CD4+ subsets.

On this clone itself: Its antigen is still unknown.

The length of the CDR3 is 13 residues. The germline gives CDR1 KGHSH, CDR2 LQKENI. The V gene lost 5 bases and the J gene lost 2 bases, with 9 bases spanning the gap. Expressed TCRB transcripts got sequenced, as all isolated RNA was reverse transcribed. The method was immunoSEQ multiplex PCR; TCRdb's version includes in-frame clones alone and lacks a portion of them. The sample holds around 110,000 clones, about 15% seen once. The sample comprised central memory CD4+ T cells from blood. The chain has TRBV18 and TRBJ1-1; D unclear. This TCR was sampled from a man aged 30-40 years with type 1 diabetes. CDR3 residues: CASSMRENTEAFF. The CDR3 DNA sequence: TGTGCCAGCTCAATGCGGGAAAACACTGAAGCTTTCTTT.